The 28 T cell receptor beta chains presented below share a single source sample, sequenced in a study of cytomegalovirus exposure and HLA in healthy donors. The PCR was carried out with 60 Vbeta primers and 13 Jbeta primers. Sequencing was performed with immunoSEQ multiplex PCR; in TCRdb, only in-frame clones are kept and a portion is missing. In the table there are approximately 150,000 clones, about three quarters of which are singletons. Sequenced input: PBMCs. Source of these receptors: a man aged 25 to 40 in good health and CMV-seropositive.

This clone was recorded a few times. The rearrangement links TRBV12-5 to TRBJ1-5; TRBD1 agrees at 8 bases. Trimming cost V 4 bases and J 4 bases; bases outside gene matches: 3. The length of the CDR3 is 14 residues. Germline assignment: CDR1 LGHNT and CDR2 FRNRAP. CDR3 protein: CASGWDRPNQPQHF. The DNA of the CDR3 is TGTGCTAGTGGTTGGGACAGGCCAAATCAGCCCCAGCATTTT.

Only one count was recorded for this clone. The chain couples TRBV6-1 to TRBJ2-7; 7 nucleotides line up with TRBD2. There are 14 residues in the CDR3. With 6 bases clipped from V and 3 bases from J, the junction kept 8 bases outside the gene matches. The germline V gene has CDR1 MNHNS and CDR2 SASEGT. The CDR3 DNA sequence: TGTGCCAGCAGGCCTAGCGGAATTGTCTACGAGCAGTACTTC. Its translation: CASRPSGIVYEQYF.

In this sample, this clone turned up once. The chain employs TRBV10-1 and TRBJ2-1; 11 positions agree with TRBD2. The V gene end was trimmed by 6 bases and the J gene end by 3 bases; junction bases not matched to a gene: 22. CDR3 length: 21 amino acids. Germline V lookup: CDR1 WNHNN, CDR2 SYGVQD (reference sequence). In DNA, the CDR3 is TGCGCCAGCAGCCAACGACTAGCGGGAATTAAGCCCGCGGGGGGCTACAATGAGCAGTTCTTC. This gives the protein CASSQRLAGIKPAGGYNEQFF.

This clone was observed a few times. V usage is TRBV28 and J usage is TRBJ1-4; 7 nucleotides match TRBD1. The CDR3 length is 13 residues. V was pared by 11 bases and J by 6 bases, with 9 bases of the junction left unmatched. The germline V gene encodes CDR1 MDHEN and CDR2 SYDVKM. Here the CDR3 reads CAAGQGGDEKLFF. CDR3 sequence (DNA): TGTGCCGCGGGCCAGGGGGGAGATGAAAAACTGTTTTTT.

CDR3 region: CATSRLGGDRADEQFF. The CDR3 DNA reads TGTGCCACCAGCAGATTGGGAGGGGACAGGGCCGATGAGCAGTTCTTC. J is TRBJ2-1 and V is TRBV15; 9 nucleotides agree with TRBD1. Germline CDR1 reads LNHNV; CDR2 reads YYDKDF (reference sequence). This CDR3 is 16 amino acids long. J lost 8 bases, V lost 2 bases, and 10 bases had no gene match.

The gene calls are TRBV9 and TRBJ2-7; D call uncertain. This CDR3 is 15 amino acids long. The ends were cut back, 0 bases at V and 0 bases at J, with 10 bases in the middle. CDR1 SGDLS and CDR2 YYNGEE come from the germline V gene. The CDR3 here is CASSVDLKSSYEQYF. CDR3 in DNA: TGTGCCAGCAGCGTAGATTTGAAGAGCTCCTACGAGCAGTACTTC.

This clone was detected only a few times. This rearrangement joins TRBV18 to TRBJ1-2, with D perhaps TRBD1 (6 bases). The CDR3 totals 15 residues. Germline V gene sequence: CDR1 KGHSH, CDR2 LQKENI. Trimming left V 1 base short and J 0 bases short, with 9 bases between. The CDR3 sequence: CASSPLRDTNYGYTF. The CDR3 nucleotides are TGTGCCAGCTCACCACTCCGGGACACTAACTATGGCTACACCTTC.

The DNA for the CDR3 is TGCGCCAGCAGCCAAACGGGGAGAACTGAAGCTTTCTTT. This gives the protein CASSQTGRTEAFF. The chain has TRBV4-1 and TRBJ1-1; the D is unclear. The germline gives CDR1 MGHRA, CDR2 YSYEKL. This CDR3 region has 13 residues. Deletions cut 2 bases from V and 5 bases from J, with 9 bases between.

The chain combines TRBV25-1 with TRBJ1-2; the match to TRBD1 covers 7 bases. Trimming removed 6 bases from V and 8 bases from J; junction bases left unmatched: 9. The germline V gene has CDR1 MGHDK and CDR2 SYGVNS. This CDR3 is built from 13 residues. CDR3 region: CASRPGQGVGYTF. In nucleotides, the CDR3 is TGTGCCAGCAGGCCGGGGCAGGGGGTGGGCTACACCTTC.

The rearrangement links TRBV7-9 to TRBJ2-1; TRBD2 agrees at 12 bases. V lost 4 bases to trimming and J lost 4 bases; unmatched junction nucleotides: 8. This CDR3 has 17 amino acids. Germline V gene sequence: CDR1 SEHNR, CDR2 FQNEAQ (reference sequence). For the CDR3, the DNA is TGTGCCAGCAGCTCATCACTAGCGGGAGGCGTATACAATGAGCAGTTCTTC. Translating gives CASSSSLAGGVYNEQFF.

This clone showed up just a few times. The chain has TRBV2 and TRBJ2-3; 10 bases line up with TRBD1. V was pared by 10 bases and J by 4 bases, with 5 bases of the junction left unmatched. Looked up from germline, CDR1 is SNHLY and CDR2 is FYNNEI. The CDR3 runs to 13 residues. Written as DNA, the CDR3 is TGTGCCAACAAAGGACAGGGGGCAGATACGCAGTATTTT. Translated: CANKGQGADTQYF.

This chain links TRBV27 with TRBJ1-5, with D perhaps matching TRBD1 (5 bases). The CDR3 is made up of 15 amino acids. V dropped 6 bases and J dropped 6 bases, with 18 bases sitting between them. CDR1 and CDR2 from the germline V gene are MNHEY and SMNVEV (reference sequence). This CDR3 reads CASSLTVGLGQPQHF. DNA for the CDR3: TGTGCCAGCAGCCTGACAGTCGGCCTCGGTCAGCCCCAGCATTTT.

J is TRBJ2-7 and V is TRBV28, with 9 bases aligning to TRBD2. Trimming cost V 2 bases and J 1 base; bases outside gene matches: 27. The CDR3 sequence is 23 residues long. Germline CDR1 is MDHEN and CDR2 is SYDVKM. Here the CDR3 reads CASSLPHQITYGREGSTSYEQYF. CDR3 coding DNA: TGTGCCAGCAGTTTACCTCATCAGATAACATATGGGCGGGAGGGTTCTACTTCCTACGAGCAGTACTTC.

The CDR3 loop reads CASSLEGTSTDTQYF. In DNA form, the CDR3 reads TGTGCCAGCAGCTTAGAGGGGACTAGCACAGATACGCAGTATTTT. The chain recombines TRBV7-9 with TRBJ2-3; possibly TRBD2 for D (6 bases). This CDR3 comprises 15 residues. V was shortened by 1 base and J by 0 bases, with 8 bases between the two germline ends. Germline CDR1 reads SEHNR; CDR2 reads FQNEAQ (reference sequence).

The rearrangement links TRBV5-1 to TRBJ1-1; D may be TRBD1 (5 bases). Germline loops: CDR1 SGHRS, CDR2 YFSETQ. This CDR3 has 15 amino acids. Between the trimmed V and J ends, which lost 0 bases and 1 base, there was a span of 10 bases. The CDR3 region has the DNA TGCGCCAGCAGCTTGGAACAGGCGAGGAACACTGAAGCTTTCTTT. Its protein product is CASSLEQARNTEAFF.

The sample holds one count of this clone. This same CDR3 is encoded by further DNA sequences in the sample. The chain has TRBV4-1 and TRBJ2-3, with 11 bases matching TRBD2. This CDR3 spans 17 amino acids. From germline, CDR1 is MGHRA and CDR2 YSYEKL. J gave up 4 bases and V 4 bases, and 10 bases lay outside the gene matches. CDR3 coding DNA: TGCGCCAGCAGCCGAGAGTGGGCTAGCGGGAGGCCAGATACGCAGTATTTT. Encoded protein: CASSREWASGRPDTQYF.

The CDR3 loop is CASSATRSLSTDTQYF. The CDR3 DNA follows: TGCGCCAGCAGTGCTACTAGATCCCTTAGCACAGATACGCAGTATTTT. The chain combines TRBV10-1 with TRBJ2-3; possibly TRBD2 for D (5 bases). Per the germline V gene, CDR1 is WNHNN and CDR2 is SYGVQD (reference sequence). Between the trimmed V and J ends, which lost 4 bases and 0 bases, there was a span of 14 bases. This CDR3 spans 16 amino acids.

The chain recombines TRBV19 with TRBJ2-7; TRBD1 is a possible D gene (5 bases). The CDR3 is 13 amino acids. V lost 6 bases and J lost 5, with 14 bases in between. The germline CDR1 and CDR2 sequences are LNHDA and SQIVND (reference sequence). The CDR3 DNA follows: TGTGCCAGTAGAGGGCTGGGGCCCGACGAGCAGTACTTC. As protein: CASRGLGPDEQYF.

V is TRBV4-1 and J is TRBJ1-1, with no clear D. This CDR3 is 15 amino acids long. In germline, CDR1 is MGHRA, CDR2 YSYEKL. V was clipped by 0 bases and J by 0 bases, with 8 bases between them. The CDR3 is CASSQDAAVNTEAFF. CDR3 sequence (DNA): TGCGCCAGCAGCCAAGACGCCGCAGTGAACACTGAAGCTTTCTTT.

J is TRBJ1-3 and V is TRBV5-1; unclear D gene. The CDR3 contains 14 residues. The V end was cut by 0 bases, the J end by 4 bases, with 8 bases between. CDR1 and CDR2 (germline): SGHRS, YFSETQ. CDR3 DNA sequence: TGCGCCAGCAGCTTGGCGGGGTTAGGAAACACCATATATTTT. Its protein product is CASSLAGLGNTIYF.

This chain uses TRBV5-6 with TRBJ1-2; 8 nucleotides agree with TRBD1. V lost 4 bases, J lost 0 bases, and 2 bases stayed unmatched. The CDR3 runs 14 residues. Germline V gene lookup returns CDR1 SGHDT and CDR2 YYEEEE. The CDR3 here is CASSLTGANYGYTF. The CDR3 coding sequence is TGTGCCAGCAGCCTGACAGGGGCTAACTATGGCTACACCTTC.

J is TRBJ2-3 and V is TRBV29-1, with TRBD1 matching 8 bases. Germline loops: CDR1 SQVTM, CDR2 ANQGSEA. With 2 bases clipped from V and 1 base from J, the junction kept 2 bases outside the gene matches. The CDR3 totals 14 residues. The CDR3 protein is CSVEQTGGTDTQYF. The CDR3 bases are TGCAGCGTTGAACAGACAGGGGGCACAGATACGCAGTATTTT.

This chain joins TRBV4-2 and TRBJ1-5; TRBD1 aligns across 10 bases. CDR3 length: 16 amino acids. Trimming at V came to 0 bases and at J to 6 bases, leaving 5 bases not matched to a gene. Germline V lookup: CDR1 LGHNA, CDR2 YNFKEQ. The CDR3 DNA is TGTGCCAGCAGCCAAGATAGACAGGGGGCGGGTCAGCCCCAGCATTTT. It encodes CASSQDRQGAGQPQHF.

This clone was observed a few times. The chain uses TRBV2 and TRBJ1-6; D perhaps matches TRBD1 (6 bases). Germline loops: CDR1 SNHLY, CDR2 FYNNEI. The V and J ends lost 7 bases and 4 bases respectively, with 14 bases between them. This CDR3 has 15 amino acids. CDR3 sequence reads: CASTPGDGYNSPLHF. The CDR3 bases are TGTGCCAGCACCCCAGGGGATGGGTATAATTCACCCCTCCACTTT.

V usage is TRBV9 and J usage is TRBJ1-2; D possibly corresponds to TRBD1 (6 bases). Per the germline V gene, CDR1 is SGDLS and CDR2 is YYNGEE. V was cut by 0 bases and J by 6 bases, with 18 bases left in between. The CDR3 is 16 amino acids. The CDR3 region has the DNA TGTGCCAGCAGCGTAGGCGGGTATGGGGGCGGTGATGGCTACACCTTC. Its protein product is CASSVGGYGGGDGYTF.

The chain uses TRBV6-5 and TRBJ2-5; TRBD2 matches at 7 bases. Germline CDR1 and CDR2: MNHEY and SVGAGI. The CDR3 contains 13 residues. The J segment lost 4 bases and the V segment lost 5 bases, leaving 4 bases of the junction unmatched. The CDR3 sequence is CASSKAGVETQYF. The CDR3 DNA reads as TGTGCCAGCAGTAAGGCGGGAGTAGAGACCCAGTACTTC.

This rearrangement joins TRBV9 to TRBJ1-3; no clear D. This CDR3 is 14 amino acids long. Germline loops: CDR1 SGDLS, CDR2 YYNGEE. V lost 4 bases, J lost 0 bases, and 8 bases lay in between. The CDR3 reads CASSPGSSGNTIYF. As DNA, the CDR3 is TGTGCCAGCAGCCCGGGAAGCTCTGGAAACACCATATATTTT.

In this sample, this clone turned up once. The V gene is TRBV7-2, the J gene TRBJ2-3; TRBD2 matches 7 bases. In germline, CDR1 is SGHTA, CDR2 FQGNSA. The CDR3 has 14 residues. The junction had 6 bases not matched to a gene; V was cut back by 5 bases and J by 4 bases. The chain's CDR3 is CASSPRAGADTQYF. DNA of the CDR3: TGTGCCAGCAGCCCTCGGGCGGGAGCAGATACGCAGTATTTT.